A single sample is the source of the 31 T cell receptor beta chains below, sequenced in a study of T-cell memory formation after mild COVID-19. TCRdb processed the 5' RACE reads anew with MiXCR; each CDR3 protein has one entry. Of fewer than 400,000 distinct CDR3 sequences in the sample, 16% are singletons; the top ten hold roughly 21%. The sequenced sample was PBMCs or a T cell subset sorted from them (not recorded which). The origin of the receptors is a man aged 18-30 years who had mild COVID-19 (a few samples of this study predate the infection). Cell type and time point are not known.

This clonotype was counted many times. V gene TRBV7-8 combines with J gene TRBJ2-3; TRBD2 matches at 11 bases. The V gene end was trimmed by 8 bases and the J gene end by 2 bases; junction bases not matched to a gene: 9. The CDR3 spans 16 residues. The germline V gene has CDR1 SGHVS and CDR2 FQNEAQ. CDR3 loop: CASGPLAGGNTDTQYF. As DNA, the CDR3 is TGTGCCAGCGGACCCCTAGCGGGGGGCAACACAGATACGCAGTATTTT. The entire variable domain, with the rest obtained from reference TRBV7-8 and TRBJ2-3, is as follows: GAGVSQSPRYKVAKRGQDVALRCDPISGHVSLFWYQQALGQGPEFLTYFQNEAQLDKSGLPSDRFFAERPEGSVSTLKIQRTQQEDSAVYLCASGPLAGGNTDTQYFGPGTRLTVL.

This sequence joins TRBV5-1 and TRBJ2-5; either TRBD1 or TRBD2 may fit D (6 bases each). V was cut by 4 bases and J by 2 bases, with 15 bases left in between. CDR3 size: 15 residues. CDR1 and CDR2 (germline): SGHRS, YFSETQ. The CDR3 loop is CASSLMGGRQETQYF. The CDR3 DNA reads as TGCGCCAGCAGCCTCATGGGGGGCAGGCAAGAGACCCAGTACTTC.

The chain joins TRBV5-4 to TRBJ2-1, with 8 bases matching TRBD2. Germline loops: CDR1 SGHNT, CDR2 YYREEE (reference sequence). The CDR3 extends over 14 amino acids. Unmatched junction bases numbered 6, after V lost 3 bases and J lost 7 bases. The CDR3 region has the DNA TGTGCCAGCAGCTCGGGACTAGGCCCAAATGAGCAGTTCTTC. Translation: CASSSGLGPNEQFF.

A few counts support this clonotype. This sequence joins TRBV5-1 and TRBJ1-1, with 7 bases lining up with TRBD1. Looked up from germline, CDR1 is SGHRS and CDR2 is YFSETQ. The CDR3 covers 16 residues. V shed 2 bases, J shed 5 bases, and the junction held 12 bases outside the gene matches. The CDR3 reads CASSFGDVGGWTEAFF. CDR3 bases: TGCGCCAGCAGCTTCGGCGACGTAGGGGGCTGGACTGAAGCTTTCTTT.

The CDR3 DNA follows: TGTGCCAGCCTCGCGAGGGGCAGCACAGATACGCAGTATTTT. Its translation is CASLARGSTDTQYF. This chain uses TRBV7-2 with TRBJ2-3; the D call may be TRBD1 or TRBD2 (5 bases each). Between the trimmed V and J ends, which lost 8 bases and 0 bases, there was a span of 12 bases. The CDR3 is 14 amino acids. Germline V gene lookup returns CDR1 SGHTA and CDR2 FQGNSA.

The chain recombines TRBV7-2 with TRBJ2-7, with 10 bases aligning to TRBD2. Germline V lookup: CDR1 SGHTA, CDR2 FQGNSA. V trimming: 6 bases; J trimming: 8 bases; junction bases outside the gene matches: 16. The CDR3 consists of 16 residues. CDR3 sequence: CASRGSGGTIPSQQYF. The CDR3 DNA sequence: TGTGCCAGCAGGGGTAGCGGGGGGACTATTCCCTCCCAGCAGTACTTC. Supplemented by reference TRBV7-2 and TRBJ2-7, the full variable domain reads GAGVSQSPSNKVTEKGKDVELRCDPISGHTALYWYRQSLGQGLEFLIYFQGNSAPDKSGLPSDRFSAERTGGSVSTLTIQRTQQEDSAVYLCASRGSGGTIPSQQYFGPGTRLTVT.

This clonotype occurred a few times. The chain couples TRBV30 to TRBJ1-4, with TRBD1 as a possible D gene (6 bases). Germline lookup yields CDR1 GTSNPN and CDR2 SVGIG (reference sequence). V gave up 7 bases and J gave up 8 bases, with 11 bases separating them. CDR3 length: 11 amino acids. CDR3 region: CAYTGQEKLFF. The CDR3 nucleotides read TGTGCCTACACTGGACAGGAAAAACTGTTTTTT. Filled out from reference TRBV30 and TRBJ1-4, the complete variable domain reads SQTIHQWPATLVQPVGSPLSLECTVEGTSNPNLYWYRQAAGRGLQLLFYSVGIGQISSEVPQNLSASRPQDRQFILSSKKLLLSDSGFYLCAYTGQEKLFFGSGTQLSVL.

This clonotype was detected only a few times. V usage is TRBV29-1 and J usage is TRBJ2-5; possibly TRBD1 for D (6 bases). CDR3 size: 11 residues. Germline V CDR1 and CDR2: SQVTM, ANQGSEA. V lost 3 bases, J lost 10 bases, and 12 bases lay in between. CDR3 nucleotides: TGCAGCGTTGATGGGCTAGGGGGCCAGTACTTC. This encodes CSVDGLGGQYF.

The chain has TRBV12-3 or TRBV12-4 and TRBJ2-1; D remains unclear. This CDR3 spans 13 amino acids. V lost 5 bases and J lost 12, with 17 bases in between. The CDR3 loop is CASSPSWTAPQFF. The CDR3, as DNA: TGTGCCAGCAGTCCCTCGTGGACCGCCCCGCAGTTCTTC.

This clonotype appeared a few times. The V and J genes are TRBV5-1 and TRBJ2-5; maybe TRBD2 (5 bases). The CDR3 has 14 residues. Per the germline V gene, CDR1 is SGHRS and CDR2 is YFSETQ. Between the trimmed V and J ends, which lost 4 bases and 3 bases, there was a span of 13 bases. CDR3 DNA: TGCGCCAGCAGCCAAGAGGGCAGAGAAGAGACCCAGTACTTC. Its translation: CASSQEGREETQYF. The variable domain in full, completed from reference TRBV5-1 and TRBJ2-5, reads KAGVTQTPRYLIKTRGQQVTLSCSPISGHRSVSWYQQTPGQGLQFLFEYFSETQRNKGNFPGRFSGRQFSNSRSEMNVSTLELGDSALYLCASSQEGREETQYFGPGTRLLVL.

V and J are TRBV10-3 and TRBJ1-6, with D perhaps TRBD1 (6 bases). V lost 9 bases, J lost 6 bases, and 9 bases lay in between. The germline V gene has CDR1 ENHRY and CDR2 SYGVKD. The CDR3 runs 12 residues. The CDR3 sequence: CAIRQVNSPLHF. In DNA form, the CDR3 reads TGTGCCATAAGACAGGTTAATTCACCCCTCCACTTT.

The chain employs TRBV29-1 and TRBJ2-4; 11 bases are a match to TRBD2. The CDR3 is 12 amino acids. Losses at the gene ends were 8 bases for V and 6 bases for J; bases not matched to a gene: 3. Germline loops: CDR1 SQVTM, CDR2 ANQGSEA. CDR3 DNA sequence: TGCAGCAGCACTAGCGGGGGAAACATTCAGTACTTC. Its translation is CSSTSGGNIQYF.

The gene calls are TRBV6-5 and TRBJ1-4; D is unresolved. Trimming removed 6 bases at V and 8 bases at J, with 16 bases between. CDR3 size: 14 residues. CDR1 is MNHEY and CDR2 is SVGAGI in the germline V gene. CDR3 in amino acids: CASRFDTAEEKLFF. For the CDR3, the DNA is TGTGCCAGCAGATTTGACACAGCGGAGGAAAAACTGTTTTTT.

The chain carries TRBV5-1 and TRBJ2-6; TRBD1 is a possible D gene (6 bases). Germline V gene lookup returns CDR1 SGHRS and CDR2 YFSETQ. The CDR3 covers 15 residues. The ends were cut back, 1 base at V and 7 bases at J, with 12 bases in the middle. CDR3 sequence reads: CASSLMAGEANVLTF. The CDR3 DNA is TGCGCCAGCAGCTTGATGGCAGGGGAAGCCAACGTCCTGACTTTC.

The rearrangement uses TRBV6-6 and TRBJ2-1; a weak D match, TRBD2 (6 bases). V was shortened by 7 bases and J by 2 bases, with 18 bases between the two germline ends. The CDR3 consists of 16 residues. The germline V gene has CDR1 MNHNY and CDR2 SVGAGI (reference sequence). This CDR3 is CASILAGTETYNEQFF. The CDR3 nucleotides are TGTGCCAGCATACTAGCCGGGACCGAGACCTACAATGAGCAGTTCTTC.

This clonotype was seen a handful of times. This sequence joins TRBV20-1 and TRBJ2-1; maybe TRBD2 (5 bases). Trimming shortened V by 3 bases and J by 8 bases, and 11 bases separated the two germline ends. The CDR3 totals 12 residues. Per the germline V gene, CDR1 is DFQATT and CDR2 is SNEGSKA (reference sequence). Here the CDR3 DNA reads TGCAGTGCTAGTCTGACGGGATATGAGCAGTTCTTC. This sequence encodes CSASLTGYEQFF.

This clonotype showed up just a few times. The genes are TRBV6-6 and TRBJ1-5, with 10 bases fitting TRBD1. This CDR3 has 14 amino acids. Unmatched junction bases numbered 4, after V lost 6 bases and J lost 5 bases. Germline V gives CDR1 MNHNY, CDR2 SVGAGI (reference sequence). In nucleotides, the CDR3 is TGTGCCAGCAGGGGGGACAGGGGTTATCAGCCCCAGCATTTT. Amino acid sequence: CASRGDRGYQPQHF.

CDR3 nucleotide sequence: TGTGCCAGCAGTCTCACCGGGACGGAGGCTGAAGCTTTCTTT. Encoded protein: CASSLTGTEAEAFF. V usage is TRBV12-3 or TRBV12-4 and J usage is TRBJ1-1; maybe TRBD1 (5 bases). V was trimmed by 5 bases and J by 6 bases, leaving 16 bases between them. The CDR3 runs to 14 residues.

This clonotype occurred once. This chain uses TRBV15 with TRBJ2-1, with D possibly matching TRBD2 (6 bases). The V and J ends lost 1 base and 0 bases respectively, with 10 bases between them. CDR3 length equals 16 residues. Germline V lookup: CDR1 LNHNV, CDR2 YYDKDF (reference sequence). The DNA of the CDR3 is TGTGCCACCAGCAGAGGACTAGGGAGCTCCTACAATGAGCAGTTCTTC. Protein: CATSRGLGSSYNEQFF. Full variable domain (remainder filled in from reference TRBV15 and TRBJ2-1): DAMVIQNPRYQVTQFGKPVTLSCSQTLNHNVMYWYQQKSSQAPKLLFHYYDKDFNNEADTPDNFQSRRPNTSFCFLDIRSPGLGDTAMYLCATSRGLGSSYNEQFFGPGTRLTVL.

This clonotype has more than one count but fewer than ten. This chain connects TRBV27 to TRBJ1-5, with D uncertain. CDR1 is MNHEY, CDR2 SMNVEV, per germline (reference sequence). Trimming took off 2 bases at V and 0 bases at J, with 8 bases between the two ends. The CDR3 sequence is 15 residues long. As DNA, the CDR3 is TGTGCCAGCAGTTTAGACGCCTATAGCAATCAGCCCCAGCATTTT. Translated: CASSLDAYSNQPQHF.

The J gene is TRBJ2-2, the V gene TRBV10-3; D not resolved. The CDR3 runs to 14 residues. CDR1 ENHRY and CDR2 SYGVKD come from the germline V gene. V lost 2 bases, J lost 7 bases, and 11 bases lay in between. The chain's CDR3 is CAISEGRRSGELFF. CDR3 nucleotide sequence: TGTGCCATCAGTGAGGGACGTCGGAGCGGGGAGCTGTTTTTT.

The V call is TRBV30, the J call TRBJ1-1; the D gene is possibly TRBD1 (6 bases). V lost 0 bases and J lost 1, with 6 bases in between. The CDR3 is 13 amino acids. CDR1 and CDR2 (germline): GTSNPN, SVGIG (reference sequence). CDR3 coding DNA: TGTGCCTGGAGTGTAGGGGGGAACACTGAAGCTTTCTTT. This sequence encodes CAWSVGGNTEAFF. The whole variable domain, remainder taken from reference TRBV30 and TRBJ1-1, is SQTIHQWPATLVQPVGSPLSLECTVEGTSNPNLYWYRQAAGRGLQLLFYSVGIGQISSEVPQNLSASRPQDRQFILSSKKLLLSDSGFYLCAWSVGGNTEAFFGQGTRLTVV.

The rearrangement links TRBV11-2 to TRBJ1-3; TRBD1 might be the D (5 bases). The CDR3 is made up of 16 amino acids. Trimming left V 5 bases short and J 0 bases short, with 14 bases between. In germline, CDR1 is SGHAT, CDR2 FQNNGV. In DNA form, the CDR3 reads TGTGCCAGCAGCCCCCGCCAGGGAGGCTCTGGAAACACCATATATTTT. It specifies CASSPRQGGSGNTIYF.

The sample holds a few counts of this clonotype. The rearrangement uses TRBV24-1 and TRBJ1-5; a weak D match, TRBD1 (5 bases). The CDR3 loop spans 15 amino acids. The germline V gene encodes CDR1 KGHDR and CDR2 SFDVKD. The V end lost 4 bases, the J end lost 4 bases, and 13 bases lay between the germline ends. CDR3 in DNA: TGTGCCACCAGTGACCTGGGACGTCCAAATCAGCCCCAGCATTTT. It is translated as CATSDLGRPNQPQHF.

This chain connects TRBV7-2 to TRBJ1-3; D is unclear. V lost 5 bases and J 4 bases, leaving 15 bases between the germline ends. The length of the CDR3 is 15 residues. The germline V gene encodes CDR1 SGHTA and CDR2 FQGNSA. The CDR3 DNA reads TGTGCCAGCAGCCTGGACGGTCTAGGAGGAAACACCATATATTTT. It specifies CASSLDGLGGNTIYF.

J is TRBJ1-2 and V is TRBV12-3 or TRBV12-4; TRBD1 matches at 10 bases. V trimming: 2 bases; J trimming: 7 bases; junction bases outside the gene matches: 13. This CDR3 region has 17 residues. The DNA of the CDR3 is TGTGCCAGCAGTTTAACCCGTACCAGACAGGGGGCGGGTGGCTACACCTTC. Protein product: CASSLTRTRQGAGGYTF.

This sequence joins TRBV12-3 or TRBV12-4 and TRBJ1-2, with 9 bases fitting TRBD1. The CDR3 contains 15 residues. V shed 4 bases and J 2 bases; nucleotides not matched to a gene: 5. The CDR3 DNA sequence: TGTGCCAGCAGTTCGGACAGGGGCTGGAACTATGGCTACACCTTC. Translation gives CASSSDRGWNYGYTF.

V and J are TRBV7-9 and TRBJ2-1; D uncertain. This CDR3 has 12 amino acids. The germline gives CDR1 SEHNR, CDR2 FQNEAQ (reference sequence). Trimming took 5 bases from V and 7 from J, leaving 9 bases between them. The chain's CDR3 is CASSIVVNEQFF. CDR3 DNA: TGTGCCAGCAGCATAGTGGTAAATGAGCAGTTCTTC.

This chain joins TRBV20-1 and TRBJ2-7; D possibly corresponds to TRBD1 (5 bases). Trimming removed 0 bases at V and 4 bases at J, with 10 bases between. The CDR3 contains 13 residues. The germline gives CDR1 DFQATT, CDR2 SNEGSKA (reference sequence). The CDR3 loop reads CSARDMGLYEQYV. CDR3 DNA sequence: TGCAGTGCTAGAGATATGGGGCTATACGAGCAGTACGTC.

In this sample, this clonotype turned up a few times. The gene calls are TRBV6-2 or TRBV6-3 and TRBJ2-4; 11 bases are a match to TRBD2. CDR1 and CDR2 from the germline V gene are MNHEY and SVGEGT. The CDR3 contains 16 residues. With V trimmed by 5 bases and J by 4 bases, 7 bases remained unmatched. The CDR3 loop is CASSRSPSGGKNIQYF. CDR3 nucleotide sequence: TGTGCCAGCAGTCGATCACCTAGCGGGGGGAAAAACATTCAGTACTTC.

The chain combines TRBV7-9 with TRBJ2-7; D might be TRBD1 (5 bases). V was shortened by 2 bases and J by 0 bases, with 17 bases between the two germline ends. The CDR3 spans 17 residues. Germline lookup yields CDR1 SEHNR and CDR2 FQNEAQ (reference sequence). CDR3 sequence: CASSLYGAGLSSYEQYF. CDR3 DNA sequence: TGTGCCAGCAGCTTATATGGGGCCGGGCTTTCCTCCTACGAGCAGTACTTC.